The 23 T cell receptor beta chains below come from one sample, sequenced in a study of identical twins. TCRdb re-analysed the 5' RACE reads in MiXCR, keeping a single row per CDR3 protein. The table lists under 250,000 distinct CDR3 sequences, about 7.5% of them singletons. These same data were also listed under a study on yellow fever vaccine responses in identical twins.

The sample taken for sequencing was CD8+ T cells sorted from blood. These receptors were obtained from a woman under 30 in good health.

This clonotype was observed a handful of times. The V call is TRBV10-3, the J call TRBJ1-2; weak D call: TRBD1 (5 bases). Between the trimmed V and J ends, which lost 0 bases and 3 bases, there was a span of 11 bases. Looked up from germline, CDR1 is ENHRY and CDR2 is SYGVKD. The length of the CDR3 is 15 residues. The CDR3 is CAISESLGGDYGYTF. The CDR3 bases are TGTGCCATCAGTGAGTCCCTGGGGGGAGACTATGGCTACACCTTC.

This clonotype has just a few counts. The gene calls are TRBV5-6 and TRBJ1-2; D unresolved. Germline CDR1 SGHDT, CDR2 YYEEEE. There are 16 residues in the CDR3. The germline V and J ends were trimmed by 4 bases and 8 bases, with 24 bases remaining between them. The CDR3 is CASSLTGSELQLGYTF. For the CDR3, the DNA is TGTGCCAGCAGCCTCACCGGCTCGGAGCTACAGCTCGGCTACACCTTC.

This clonotype was seen only a few times. This chain links TRBV18 with TRBJ2-5, with D perhaps matching TRBD1 (6 bases). The CDR3 runs 16 residues. The V gene's germline CDR1 is KGHSH and CDR2 LQKENI. V was clipped by 5 bases and J by 7 bases, with 23 bases between them. Written as DNA, the CDR3 is TGTGCCAGCTCAGATCCTAGGGACACGAGTCCTTGGACCCAGTACTTC. This codes for CASSDPRDTSPWTQYF.

This clonotype was observed a few times. This rearrangement joins TRBV12-3 or TRBV12-4 to TRBJ2-7; D is tentatively TRBD1 or TRBD2 (5 bases each). The CDR3 spans 14 residues. V was cut by 4 bases and J by 3 bases, with 13 bases left in between. The CDR3 here is CASSWGGPHYEQYF. The CDR3 nucleotides are TGTGCCAGCAGTTGGGGCGGGCCGCACTACGAGCAGTACTTC.

This clonotype was observed at least ten times. The chain is built from TRBV6-4 and TRBJ2-3; tentatively, D is TRBD2 (5 bases). Per germline, CDR1 MRHNA and CDR2 SNTAGT. The V gene lost 2 bases and the J gene lost 1 base, with 7 bases spanning the gap. The CDR3 covers 14 residues. The CDR3 DNA sequence: TGTGCCAGCAGTGACATGGGAGGCACAGATACGCAGTATTTT. The encoded protein is CASSDMGGTDTQYF.

Only a few counts were recorded for this clonotype. J is TRBJ1-1 and V is TRBV29-1, with no clear D. Deletions cut 3 bases from V and 7 bases from J, with 9 bases between. The CDR3 loop spans 11 amino acids. Per germline, CDR1 SQVTM and CDR2 ANQGSEA. CDR3: CSVEPPIEAFF. The CDR3 DNA follows: TGCAGCGTTGAGCCCCCAATTGAAGCTTTCTTT.

This chain connects TRBV6-6 to TRBJ1-5, with D possibly TRBD1 on 5 matching bases. The V gene's germline CDR1 is MNHNY and CDR2 SVGAGI (reference sequence). The CDR3 covers 13 residues. V was clipped by 7 bases and J by 6 bases, with 13 bases between them. DNA for the CDR3: TGTGCCAGCACACCGGGGGGAACTCAGCCCCAGCATTTT. This sequence encodes CASTPGGTQPQHF.

This clonotype was picked up many times. At one boundary the junction diverges from the germline segment, which might be a read error. This sequence joins TRBV20-1 and TRBJ2-7; TRBD1 matches 8 bases. The germline V gene has CDR1 DFQATT and CDR2 SNEGSKA (reference sequence). This CDR3 is built from 15 residues. CDR3 amino acids: CSARGDRTNSYEQYF. The DNA of the CDR3 is TGCAGTGCCAGAGGGGACAGGACAAACTCCTACGAGCAGTACTTC.

V gene TRBV12-3 or TRBV12-4 combines with J gene TRBJ2-1; the D gene is possibly TRBD1 (5 bases). CDR3 length: 19 residues. CDR3 protein: CTFCSRTDTGRGFVSEQFF. The CDR3 region has the DNA TGTACCTTCTGTTCCCGGACGGACACAGGCCGCGGTTTCGTGAGTGAGCAGTTCTTC.

Remarks on this clonotype: A single base separates this from a much larger clone, so it may be a read error. The chain is built from TRBV6-1 and TRBJ2-2, with no clear D. The ends were cut back, 8 bases at V and 6 bases at J, with 22 bases in the middle. This CDR3 has 16 residues. Germline loops: CDR1 MNHNS, CDR2 SASEGT. The CDR3 region has the DNA TGTGCCAGCGGCCAACGGGCACATATCGTTGCCGGGGAGCTGTTTTTT. It encodes CASGQRAHIVAGELFF.

This clonotype showed up many times. V and J are TRBV24-1 and TRBJ2-2, with D perhaps being TRBD1 or TRBD2 (5 bases each). This CDR3 region has 13 residues. V lost 3 bases and J lost 6, with 7 bases in between. Germline assignment: CDR1 KGHDR and CDR2 SFDVKD. The DNA for the CDR3 is TGTGCCACCAGTGATCGGGACGCCGGGGAGCTGTTTTTT. Translated: CATSDRDAGELFF.

This clonotype was counted only a few times. The rearrangement uses TRBV20-1 and TRBJ2-3, with 7 nucleotides matching TRBD2. The CDR3 sequence is 15 residues long. CDR1 is DFQATT and CDR2 is SNEGSKA in the germline V gene (reference sequence). The ends lost 4 bases at V and 1 base at J; junction bases unmatched: 8. CDR3 DNA: TGCAGTGCTACCCCACTAGCGTTTGGCACAGATACGCAGTATTTT. Amino acid sequence: CSATPLAFGTDTQYF.

In its sample, this clonotype was seen a few times. J is TRBJ2-4 and V is TRBV6-5; 8 bases are a match to TRBD1. The CDR3 consists of 16 residues. From germline, CDR1 is MNHEY and CDR2 SVGAGI. V lost 4 bases, J lost 0 bases, and 5 bases stayed unmatched. The CDR3: CASSSDRGLAKNIQYF. CDR3 nucleotides: TGTGCCAGCAGTTCCGACAGGGGACTAGCCAAAAACATTCAGTACTTC.

The chain carries TRBV7-8 and TRBJ2-3; D is undetermined. V was shortened by 3 bases and J by 2 bases, with 12 bases between the two germline ends. Per the germline V gene, CDR1 is SGHVS and CDR2 is FQNEAQ. The CDR3 runs 15 residues. The CDR3 DNA is TGTGCCAGCAGCTTGGGTGCCAGCAACACAGATACGCAGTATTTT. The encoded protein is CASSLGASNTDTQYF.

The rearrangement joins TRBV27 to TRBJ2-1; maybe TRBD1 (5 bases). Germline CDR1 is MNHEY and CDR2 is SMNVEV (reference sequence). This CDR3 comprises 13 residues. Trimming shortened V by 3 bases and J by 6 bases, and 9 bases separated the two germline ends. CDR3: CASSFRRVNEQFF. The CDR3, as DNA: TGTGCCAGCAGTTTCCGCAGGGTCAATGAGCAGTTCTTC.

The chain recombines TRBV10-2 with TRBJ2-5; tentatively, D is TRBD2 (5 bases). Looked up from germline, CDR1 is WSHSY and CDR2 is SAAADI. Trimming removed 3 bases at V and 4 bases at J, with 15 bases between. This CDR3 has 15 residues. The CDR3 coding sequence is TGCGCCAGCAGTGATTCGTCTAGCCAACGAGAGACCCAGTACTTC. This gives the protein CASSDSSSQRETQYF.

The sample holds a few counts of this clonotype. The chain couples TRBV7-9 to TRBJ2-1; D gene unclear. The germline V and J ends were trimmed by 3 bases and 4 bases, with 16 bases remaining between them. The CDR3 runs 16 residues. Germline loops: CDR1 SEHNR, CDR2 FQNEAQ (reference sequence). CDR3 in DNA: TGTGCCAGCAGCTTCCCAGTCTCAGTTGGGTACAATGAGCAGTTCTTC. This translates into CASSFPVSVGYNEQFF.

This clonotype was seen ten or more times. The CDR3 DNA sequence: TGTGCCATCAGTGGGGACGGGAGGGCGACAGATACGCAGTATTTT. This sequence encodes CAISGDGRATDTQYF. The chain is built from TRBV10-3 and TRBJ2-3; TRBD2 aligns across 8 bases. Germline CDR1 is ENHRY and CDR2 is SYGVKD. After removal of 4 bases from V and 3 bases from J, the junction contained 6 bases not matched to a gene. This CDR3 is 15 amino acids long.

This chain uses TRBV13 with TRBJ1-1; D is unresolved. The CDR3 runs 16 residues. Germline V gene lookup returns CDR1 PRHDT and CDR2 FYEKMQ (reference sequence). With 5 bases removed from V and 0 bases from J, the gap between germline ends came to 16 bases. CDR3 sequence: CASSPGRATMNTEAFF. The CDR3 nucleotides are TGTGCCAGCAGCCCAGGTCGGGCAACTATGAACACTGAAGCTTTCTTT.

This rearrangement joins TRBV20-1 to TRBJ2-7; 8 positions agree with TRBD1. This CDR3 contains 13 residues. Looked up from germline, CDR1 is DFQATT and CDR2 is SNEGSKA (reference sequence). V dropped 6 bases and J dropped 1; count of bases not matched to a gene: 5. CDR3 protein: CSAMDRASYEQYF. CDR3 DNA sequence: TGCAGTGCCATGGACAGGGCGTCCTACGAGCAGTACTTC.

This clonotype turned up a few times. The chain links TRBV2 to TRBJ2-1, with TRBD2 matching over 8 bases. Germline V gives CDR1 SNHLY, CDR2 FYNNEI. This CDR3 has 15 amino acids. Germline trimming cut 7 bases from V and 7 bases from J; bases unmatched to any gene: 12. The CDR3 sequence is CASISDGTSINEQFF. The CDR3, as DNA: TGTGCCAGCATTTCCGACGGGACTAGTATTAATGAGCAGTTCTTC.

With respect to this clonotype: A read error may explain this, as a much larger clone is one base away. The CDR3 ends on some other residue instead of the conserved phenylalanine or tryptophan, so this is likely a read error. This chain links TRBV6-1 with TRBJ2-3; D is possibly TRBD2 (6 bases). Trimming removed 0 bases from V and 10 bases from J, with 14 bases in between. The CDR3 has 14 residues. From germline, CDR1 is MNHNS and CDR2 SASEGT. The CDR3 DNA sequence: TGTGCCAGCAGTGAAGCGGAGACGGGAGTCTCGCAGTATTCT. This sequence encodes CASSEAETGVSQYS.

This clonotype appeared many times. The genes are TRBV28 and TRBJ2-3; possible D gene TRBD1, 6 bases. V lost 5 bases to trimming and J lost 4 bases, with 13 bases between them. The CDR3 runs to 14 residues. Germline V gene data show CDR1 as MDHEN and CDR2 as SYDVKM. This CDR3 is CASSRRQAPDTQYF. The CDR3, as DNA: TGTGCCAGCAGTAGACGACAGGCTCCAGATACGCAGTATTTT.